These T cell receptor beta chains were read from a single sample in a study of post-analysis software for immune sequencing data. TCRdb re-derived calls from the PCR reads in MiXCR, one entry per CDR3 protein. The sample has about 620,000 distinct CDR3 sequences, 44% seen once. Source material: blood. The origin of the receptors is a girl aged 5 to 17 with multiple sclerosis. CDR3s include the opening cysteine and the closing phenylalanine or tryptophan. D genes are given only for firm matches. For some rows the clone size is stated as once, few or many, or as a class when expanded; others skip it.

j_call,v_call,clone_size,d_call,cdr3_aa,cdr3_nt
TRBJ1-1,TRBV6-5,-,-,CASSDRDIGEAFF,TGTGCCAGCAGCGACCGGGACATCGGTGAAGCTTTCTTT
TRBJ1-5,TRBV2,-,-,CASSERQVNQPQHF,TGTGCCAGCAGTGAAAGACAGGTCAATCAGCCCCAGCATTTT
TRBJ2-7,TRBV4-1,-,-,CASSQAGDYEQYF,TGCGCCAGCAGCCAAGCAGGGGACTACGAGCAGTACTTC
TRBJ1-2,TRBV12-3/TRBV12-4,few,-,CASSSRRADGYTF,TGTGCCAGCAGCTCCCGACGGGCGGATGGCTACACCTTC
TRBJ2-1,TRBV20-1,-,TRBD2,CSASGLAGAWDSYNEQFF,TGCAGTGCTAGTGGACTAGCGGGGGCCTGGGACTCCTACAATGAGCAGTTCTTC
TRBJ2-7,TRBV7-9,-,TRBD1,CAGSSGTGYVEQYF,TGTGCCGGCAGCTCCGGGACAGGGTATGTCGAGCAGTACTTC
TRBJ2-1,TRBV7-9,-,TRBD2,CASSSPSGRANGSNEQFF,TGTGCCAGCAGCTCCCCTAGCGGGAGGGCCAATGGGAGTAATGAGCAGTTCTTC
TRBJ1-2,TRBV7-9,few,-,CASSYTTIYGYTF,TGTGCCAGCAGTTATACCACGATCTATGGCTACACCTTC
TRBJ2-2,TRBV4-1,-,-,CASSQGLANTGELFF,TGCGCCAGCAGCCAAGGGCTAGCGAACACCGGGGAGCTGTTTTTT
TRBJ2-4,TRBV29-1,-,-,CSVGGRSKNIQYF,TGCAGCGTTGGAGGAAGATCCAAAAACATTCAGTACTTC
TRBJ2-5,TRBV4-1,-,TRBD2,CASSQDRGGAGKETQYF,TGCGCCAGCAGCCAAGATCGGGGTGGAGCGGGGAAAGAGACCCAGTACTTC
TRBJ2-5,TRBV12-3/TRBV12-4,-,-,CATRDWTQETQYF,TGTGCCACCAGAGATTGGACTCAAGAGACCCAGTACTTC
TRBJ2-1,TRBV7-3,-,TRBD1,CASSLDRDSYNEQFF,TGTGCCAGCAGCCTCGACAGGGATTCCTACAATGAGCAGTTCTTC
TRBJ1-2,TRBV29-1,-,-,CSVRKEGYTF,TGCAGCGTCAGAAAGGAGGGCTACACCTTC
TRBJ1-1,TRBV6-5,-,-,CASSYSGYGEAFF,TGTGCCAGCAGTTACTCAGGGTATGGGGAAGCTTTCTTT
TRBJ2-7,TRBV7-6,-,TRBD1,CASSDTGDRGSYEQYF,TGTGCCAGCAGCGATACCGGGGACAGGGGATCCTACGAGCAGTACTTC
TRBJ2-3,TRBV12-3/TRBV12-4,-,-,CASSLKRVDTQYF,TGTGCCAGCAGTTTGAAGAGGGTGGATACGCAGTATTTT
TRBJ2-3,TRBV9,-,TRBD2,CASSVAPGREVPDTQYF,TGTGCCAGCAGCGTAGCTCCAGGGAGGGAGGTCCCAGATACGCAGTATTTT
TRBJ2-6,TRBV10-1,few,-,CASSDRNSGANVLTF,TGCGCCAGCAGTGACAGGAACTCTGGGGCCAACGTCCTGACTTTC
TRBJ1-2,TRBV10-3,-,-,CAISESRDYGYTF,TGTGCCATCAGTGAGTCGCGAGACTATGGCTACACCTTC
TRBJ1-2,TRBV29-1,once,-,CSVGRPRGDGYTF,TGCAGCGTTGGAAGACCCAGGGGAGATGGCTACACCTTC
TRBJ2-3,TRBV7-2,-,-,CASSPERLDTQYF,TGTGCCAGCAGCCCGGAGAGGTTGGATACGCAGTATTTT
TRBJ1-2,TRBV5-1,-,TRBD1,CASSLRTGGRNCGYTF,TGCGCCAGCAGCTTGAGAACAGGGGGCAGGAACTGTGGCTACACCTTC
TRBJ2-1,TRBV20-1,few,-,CSAIELVAAWVNEQFF,TGCAGTGCAATTGAACTGGTGGCGGCGTGGGTCAATGAGCAGTTCTTC
TRBJ2-3,TRBV2,-,TRBD2,CASQQAGGNTDTQYF,TGTGCCAGCCAGCAGGCGGGGGGAAACACAGATACGCAGTATTTT
TRBJ2-7,TRBV20-1,-,-,CSAESSGRPSSYEQYF,TGCAGTGCTGAATCCTCCGGACGTCCGAGCTCCTACGAGCAGTACTTC
TRBJ2-4,TRBV7-8,-,-,CASRPRATVNIQYF,TGTGCCAGCAGGCCTAGAGCGACAGTGAACATTCAGTACTTC
TRBJ2-5,TRBV7-6,-,-,CASSSTPGQKETQYF,TGTGCCAGCAGCTCGACCCCTGGACAGAAAGAGACCCAGTACTTC
TRBJ1-2,TRBV5-1,once,-,CASSLDSNSNYGYTF,TGCGCCAGCAGCTTGGATTCGAACAGTAACTATGGCTACACCTTC
TRBJ2-5,TRBV28,-,-,CASKRRANFQETQYF,TGTGCCAGCAAGCGCAGGGCCAATTTCCAAGAGACCCAGTACTTC
TRBJ2-7,TRBV12-3/TRBV12-4,-,-,CASSWRRFEQYF,TGTGCCAGCAGTTGGAGACGGTTCGAGCAGTACTTC
TRBJ2-1,TRBV2,-,-,CASSELESFF,TGTGCCAGCAGTGAATTGGAGTCGTTCTTC
TRBJ2-7,TRBV12-3/TRBV12-4,-,TRBD1,CVSSLDRGYEQYF,TGTGTCAGCAGCCTCGACAGGGGATACGAGCAGTACTTC
TRBJ2-3,TRBV6-5,-,TRBD2,CASSYSPSGGVDTQYF,TGTGCCAGCAGTTACTCGCCTAGCGGGGGCGTAGATACGCAGTATTTT